These 27 T cell receptor beta chains came from one sample sequenced in a study of post-analysis software for immune sequencing data. Their cognate antigens are unknown. Included in the TCR beta cDNA libraries were unique molecular identifiers. TCRdb passed the PCR reads through MiXCR, listing each CDR3 protein once. This sample has 650,000 to 850,000 distinct CDR3 sequences; 46% occur once, and the top ten carry 4.9%. Broader study findings: Comparison of patients with controls showed 4 to 6 TRBV segments more frequent in patients, TRBV5-6, TRBV5-1 and TRBV20-1 among them.

The sample consisted of blood. The source is a girl between 5 and 17 years old with multiple sclerosis.

This chain links TRBV7-2 with TRBJ1-4; the D is unclear. V was shortened by 5 bases and J by 7 bases, with 17 bases between the two germline ends. Looked up from germline, CDR1 is SGHTA and CDR2 is FQGNSA. The CDR3 extends over 15 amino acids. The CDR3 bases are TGTGCCAGCAGCCTCGGTTATGGTTTGGGTGAAAAACTGTTTTTT. This gives the protein CASSLGYGLGEKLFF.

This clonotype has at least ten counts. The rearrangement joins TRBV12-3 or TRBV12-4 to TRBJ1-2; 7 bases line up with TRBD1. This CDR3 is built from 14 residues. Trimming at V came to 7 bases and at J to 4 bases, leaving 9 bases not matched to a gene. The CDR3 region has the DNA TGTGCCAGCACCATGTCGCGGGACAGCTATGGCTACACCTTC. It translates to CASTMSRDSYGYTF.

In this sample, this clonotype turned up a few times. The V call is TRBV4-3, the J call TRBJ2-3; 10 nucleotides agree with TRBD2. The CDR3 is 14 amino acids. V was pared by 7 bases and J by 9 bases, with 10 bases of the junction left unmatched. Germline lookup yields CDR1 LGHNA and CDR2 YSLEER. The CDR3 loop is CASTPGLATYTQYF. CDR3 in DNA: TGCGCCAGCACCCCGGGACTAGCGACGTACACGCAGTATTTT.

The chain uses TRBV29-1 and TRBJ2-7; 7 bases match TRBD1. The CDR3 length is 12 residues. Germline CDR1 is SQVTM and CDR2 is ANQGSEA. Losses at the gene ends were 6 bases for V and 3 bases for J; bases not matched to a gene: 5. CDR3 amino acids: CSVSGQLYEQYF. CDR3 sequence (DNA): TGCAGCGTATCGGGACAGCTCTACGAGCAGTACTTC.

This sequence joins TRBV28 and TRBJ2-1, with D tentatively TRBD2 (6 bases). This CDR3 is built from 13 residues. Germline lookup yields CDR1 MDHEN and CDR2 SYDVKM. V lost 2 bases, J lost 10 bases, and 12 bases lay in between. CDR3: CASSLIVEGEQFF. DNA of the CDR3: TGTGCCAGCAGTTTAATAGTGGAGGGCGAGCAGTTCTTC.

V and J are TRBV27 and TRBJ1-5, with D maybe TRBD1 (5 bases). The V end was cut by 6 bases, the J end by 2 bases, with 14 bases between. Germline loops: CDR1 MNHEY, CDR2 SMNVEV (reference sequence). The CDR3 extends over 15 amino acids. The CDR3 coding sequence is TGTGCCAGCAGCAACACCCGGGACGGCAATCAGCCCCAGCATTTT. It encodes CASSNTRDGNQPQHF.

The CDR3 DNA reads as TGTGCCATCATGGGAGACAGGGTGGGCGGCGAGCAGTACTTC. This gives the protein CAIMGDRVGGEQYF. The V gene is TRBV10-3, the J gene TRBJ2-5; 7 positions agree with TRBD1. The J call may be faulty, since TRBJ2-7 better matches the DNA end. The CDR3 loop spans 14 amino acids. The V gene's germline CDR1 is ENHRY and CDR2 SYGVKD.

The chain combines TRBV20-1 with TRBJ2-5; 11 positions match TRBD2. The germline CDR1 and CDR2 sequences are DFQATT and SNEGSKA (reference sequence). Unmatched junction bases numbered 15, after V lost 5 bases and J lost 4 bases. The CDR3 is 17 amino acids. CDR3 amino acids: CSAALQFSGTSGETQYF. DNA for the CDR3: TGCAGTGCTGCGTTACAATTTTCGGGGACTAGCGGAGAGACCCAGTACTTC.

This rearrangement joins TRBV14 to TRBJ2-7; D is possibly TRBD1 (6 bases). The CDR3 has 13 residues. The V end was cut by 9 bases, the J end by 0 bases, with 12 bases between. Germline assignment: CDR1 SGHDN and CDR2 FVKESK. CDR3 sequence: CARRGNSSYEQYF. CDR3 DNA: TGTGCCAGAAGGGGGAACAGCTCCTACGAGCAGTACTTC. Together with reference TRBV14 and TRBJ2-7, the CDR3 gives the full variable domain: EAGVTQFPSHSVIEKGQTVTLRCDPISGHDNLYWYRRVMGKEIKFLLHFVKESKQDESGMPNNRFLAERTGGTYSTLKVQPAELEDSGVYFCARRGNSSYEQYFGPGTRLTVT.

The V call is TRBV20-1, the J call TRBJ2-5, with TRBD2 matching over 11 bases. Germline values: CDR1 DFQATT, CDR2 SNEGSKA (reference sequence). V gave up 6 bases and J gave up 4 bases; unmatched junction bases: 7. The CDR3 is made up of 14 amino acids. The CDR3 sequence is CSAYPGTSGETQYF. CDR3 nucleotide sequence: TGCAGTGCGTACCCCGGGACTAGCGGAGAGACCCAGTACTTC.

This chain links TRBV7-2 with TRBJ1-5; 7 positions match TRBD1. V lost 1 base, J lost 0 bases, and 6 bases stayed unmatched. The germline V gene encodes CDR1 SGHTA and CDR2 FQGNSA. The CDR3 sequence is 17 residues long. The CDR3 loop reads CASSLGGQAGSNQPQHF. CDR3 nucleotide sequence: TGTGCCAGCAGCTTAGGAGGACAGGCAGGTAGCAATCAGCCCCAGCATTTT.

The CDR3 DNA sequence: TGTGCCAGCAGCTTAACCCATGGACTGGACTCTGAGCAGTTCTTC. Its translation is CASSLTHGLDSEQFF. This chain connects TRBV7-2 to TRBJ2-1; maybe TRBD2 (5 bases). CDR1 and CDR2 (germline): SGHTA, FQGNSA. The CDR3 consists of 15 residues. The V end was cut by 2 bases, the J end by 9 bases, with 17 bases between.

In this sample, this clonotype turned up a few times. The gene calls are TRBV6-5 and TRBJ2-7; the D is unclear. The CDR3 spans 15 residues. V shed 1 base and J shed 6 bases, with 16 bases lying between them. The germline CDR1 and CDR2 sequences are MNHEY and SVGAGI. The DNA of the CDR3 is TGTGCCAGCAGTTACTTCGGCCCGACGACGGGCGAGCAGTACTTC. As protein: CASSYFGPTTGEQYF.

The chain recombines TRBV6-1 with TRBJ2-7; 11 bases are shared with TRBD2. The closer fit of TRBJ2-5 to the DNA end suggests the J call may be wrong. Germline V gives CDR1 MNHNS, CDR2 SASEGT. The CDR3 consists of 20 residues. The CDR3 here is CASSALQPSGTSGPWETQYF. The CDR3 coding sequence is TGTGCCAGCAGTGCGCTACAGCCGTCCGGGACTAGCGGACCCTGGGAGACCCAGTACTTC.

The chain recombines TRBV15 with TRBJ2-5; D is ambiguous. CDR1 LNHNV and CDR2 YYDKDF come from the germline V gene (reference sequence). V was cut by 5 bases and J by 5 bases, with 12 bases left in between. This CDR3 is 13 amino acids long. CDR3 in amino acids: CATSGPRWETQYF. The CDR3 DNA is TGTGCCACCAGCGGACCGCGTTGGGAGACCCAGTACTTC. Together with reference TRBV15 and TRBJ2-5, the CDR3 gives the full variable domain: DAMVIQNPRYQVTQFGKPVTLSCSQTLNHNVMYWYQQKSSQAPKLLFHYYDKDFNNEADTPDNFQSRRPNTSFCFLDIRSPGLGDTAMYLCATSGPRWETQYFGPGTRLLVL.

There are a few counts of this clonotype. The chain couples TRBV6-4 to TRBJ2-3; tentative D call: TRBD2 (5 bases). CDR3 length: 14 residues. Germline CDR1 MRHNA, CDR2 SNTAGT. V was shortened by 3 bases and J by 1 base, with 8 bases between the two germline ends. Written as DNA, the CDR3 is TGTGCCAGCAGTGATAATAGCGGCACAGATACGCAGTATTTT. It yields the protein CASSDNSGTDTQYF.

Only a few counts were recorded for this clonotype. The chain joins TRBV28 to TRBJ1-2; no definite D call. Germline values: CDR1 MDHEN, CDR2 SYDVKM. Trimming pared 5 bases from V and 2 bases from J, leaving 12 bases between. The length of the CDR3 is 14 residues. The CDR3 loop reads CASSPPQVNYGYTF. DNA of the CDR3: TGTGCCAGCAGTCCTCCACAAGTAAACTATGGCTACACCTTC.

The V and J genes are TRBV29-1 and TRBJ2-3; 8 nucleotides align to TRBD1. V lost 6 bases to trimming and J lost 1 base; unmatched junction nucleotides: 9. CDR1 SQVTM and CDR2 ANQGSEA come from the germline V gene. The CDR3 has 15 amino acids. CDR3 DNA sequence: TGCAGCGTGCCTACCGGGACAGGCGGCACAGATACGCAGTATTTT. Its translation: CSVPTGTGGTDTQYF.

This clonotype was picked up a small number of times. The chain couples TRBV6-1 to TRBJ2-4; 8 bases line up with TRBD2. J gave up 0 bases and V 4 bases, and 8 bases lay outside the gene matches. CDR1 MNHNS and CDR2 SASEGT come from the germline V gene. There are 17 residues in the CDR3. DNA for the CDR3: TGTGCCAGCAGTGCCCGCGGGGGGCAGATAGCCAAAAACATTCAGTACTTC. Amino acid sequence: CASSARGGQIAKNIQYF.

This clonotype has only a few counts. V usage is TRBV24-1 and J usage is TRBJ2-5, with 10 bases identical to TRBD2. This CDR3 has 18 residues. Germline CDR1 is KGHDR and CDR2 is SFDVKD. V lost 2 bases and J lost 4; bases outside the gene matches: 12. CDR3 DNA: TGTGCCACCAGTGATTCGGCTAGCGGGAGTACGGGAGGAGAGACCCAGTACTTC. Its protein is CATSDSASGSTGGETQYF.

This clonotype has more than one count but fewer than ten. The J gene is TRBJ1-2, the V gene TRBV28, with no clear D. Germline CDR1 MDHEN, CDR2 SYDVKM. The ends were cut back, 2 bases at V and 0 bases at J, with 4 bases in the middle. This CDR3 has 13 residues. CDR3 nucleotides: TGTGCCAGCAGTTTACTCTCTAACTATGGCTACACCTTC. This gives the protein CASSLLSNYGYTF.

This clonotype was seen only a few times. This chain links TRBV3-1 with TRBJ2-5, with 10 nucleotides matching TRBD2. Unmatched junction bases numbered 0, after V lost 1 base and J lost 7 bases. This CDR3 contains 13 residues. CDR1 is LGHDT, CDR2 YNNKEL, per germline (reference sequence). CDR3 protein: CASSQGTSGTQYF. CDR3 nucleotide sequence: TGTGCCAGCAGCCAAGGGACTAGCGGGACCCAGTACTTC.

The V and J genes are TRBV15 and TRBJ2-7; TRBD1 aligns across 7 bases. Germline V gives CDR1 LNHNV, CDR2 YYDKDF (reference sequence). There are 14 residues in the CDR3. Trimming at V came to 3 bases and at J to 2 bases, leaving 4 bases not matched to a gene. CDR3 sequence (DNA): TGTGCCACCAGCAGCGGGACAGTAGCCTACGAGCAGTACTTC. Amino acids: CATSSGTVAYEQYF. Full variable domain (outside the CDR3, taken from reference TRBV15 and TRBJ2-7): DAMVIQNPRYQVTQFGKPVTLSCSQTLNHNVMYWYQQKSSQAPKLLFHYYDKDFNNEADTPDNFQSRRPNTSFCFLDIRSPGLGDTAMYLCATSSGTVAYEQYFGPGTRLTVT.

The chain couples TRBV7-8 to TRBJ2-3; no clear D gene. The CDR3 has 15 amino acids. The germline gives CDR1 SGHVS, CDR2 FQNEAQ. Trimming took 2 bases from V and 2 from J, leaving 11 bases between them. Here the CDR3 reads CASSLKAAVTDTQYF. The CDR3 DNA follows: TGTGCCAGCAGCTTAAAGGCAGCAGTCACAGATACGCAGTATTTT.

With respect to this clonotype: A read error may account for a junction end that differs from germline. The J gene is TRBJ2-5, the V gene TRBV7-2, with a tentative D call TRBD2 (6 bases). The V gene's germline CDR1 is SGHTA and CDR2 FQGNSA. CDR3 length equals 15 residues. The CDR3 loop reads CAGSLGGREQETQYF. The DNA of the CDR3 is TGTGCCGGCAGCTTAGGAGGACGGGAGCAGGAGACCCAGTACTTC. The full variable domain, in which reference TRBV7-2 and TRBJ2-5 provide the parts outside the CDR3, is GAGVSQSPSNKVTEKGKDVELRCDPISGHTALYWYRQSLGQGLEFLIYFQGNSAPDKSGLPSDRFSAERTGGSVSTLTIQRTQQEDSAVYLCAGSLGGREQETQYFGPGTRLLVL.

The V call is TRBV25-1, the J call TRBJ1-2; perhaps TRBD1 as D (6 bases). Trimming stripped 8 bases from V and 4 bases from J, with 8 bases between. From germline, CDR1 is MGHDK and CDR2 SYGVNS. The CDR3 consists of 11 residues. The CDR3 nucleotides read TGTGCCAGCCGGGACATCTATGGCTACACCTTC. It codes for CASRDIYGYTF.

This chain uses TRBV6-1 with TRBJ2-3; 12 bases match TRBD1. CDR3 size: 17 residues. Germline V lookup: CDR1 MNHNS, CDR2 SASEGT. Unmatched junction bases numbered 10, after V lost 5 bases and J lost 4 bases. The CDR3 is CASSQGQGALASDTQYF. The CDR3 region has the DNA TGTGCCAGCAGTCAGGGACAGGGGGCGCTGGCTTCAGATACGCAGTATTTT.